The 22 T cell receptor beta chains in this list originate from one sample, sequenced in a study of blood T cell repertoires in COVID-19. TCRdb keeps only in-frame clones here, not all; method: immunoSEQ multiplex PCR. The sample consists of 100,000 to 120,000 clones, about 85% of them appearing once. Sequenced material: peripheral blood. All receptors derive from a man aged 35-49 years with acute or convalescent COVID-19.

The rearrangement joins TRBV6-5 to TRBJ2-3, with TRBD1 matching over 8 bases. Germline-derived CDR1 and CDR2 are MNHEY and SVGAGI. V lost 10 bases and J lost 5; bases outside the gene matches: 8. CDR3 length: 13 amino acids. The CDR3 region has the DNA TGTGCCATCCAAACAGGGGGGAGAGATACGCAGTATTTT. Translating it yields CAIQTGGRDTQYF.

The chain carries TRBV3-1 (or the pseudogene TRBV3-2) and TRBJ2-1, with 15 bases identical to TRBD2. Trimming at V came to 7 bases and at J to 3 bases, leaving 7 bases not matched to a gene. Looked up from germline, CDR1 is LGHDT and CDR2 is YNNKEL (reference sequence). The CDR3 contains 17 residues. CDR3 DNA: TGTGCCAGCACAAAGGGACTAGCGGGGGGATTCTACAATGAGCAGTTCTTC. Translation gives CASTKGLAGGFYNEQFF.

The V gene is TRBV20-1, the J gene TRBJ2-3; D is ambiguous. The germline CDR1 and CDR2 sequences are DFQATT and SNEGSKA (reference sequence). Trimming stripped 6 bases from V and 4 bases from J, with 8 bases between. This CDR3 has 11 residues. The CDR3 spells CSAELPDTQYF. CDR3 nucleotides: TGCAGTGCAGAACTACCAGATACGCAGTATTTT.

The V call is TRBV2, the J call TRBJ2-7, with no clear D. V lost 1 base to trimming and J lost 3 bases, with 13 bases between them. The CDR3 sequence is 15 residues long. Germline CDR1 and CDR2: SNHLY and FYNNEI. The CDR3 nucleotides read TGTGCCAGCAGTGAAGGCCGTCCAGGTCTCTACGAGCAGTACTTC. It translates to CASSEGRPGLYEQYF.

This rearrangement joins TRBV19 to TRBJ2-3; a weak D match, TRBD2 (5 bases). Germline V gene lookup returns CDR1 LNHDA and CDR2 SQIVND (reference sequence). The CDR3 contains 13 residues. V lost 0 bases, J lost 10 bases, and 11 bases lay in between. CDR3 sequence (DNA): TGTGCCAGTAGTATAGACCAGGACTTCGCGCAGTATTTT. Amino acids: CASSIDQDFAQYF.

V is TRBV10-3 and J is TRBJ1-6; TRBD1 agrees at 9 bases. CDR1 and CDR2 (germline): ENHRY, SYGVKD. Trimming removed 2 bases from V and 7 bases from J; junction bases left unmatched: 3. This CDR3 is built from 15 residues. The DNA for the CDR3 is TGTGCCATCAGTGAGAAACAGGGGGCGAATTCACCCCTCCACTTT. Its translation: CAISEKQGANSPLHF.

This clone has just a few counts. This chain uses TRBV30 with TRBJ2-7; 14 nucleotides agree with TRBD2. Trimming cost V 4 bases and J 4 bases; bases outside gene matches: 6. The CDR3 is 15 amino acids. Germline loops: CDR1 GTSNPN, CDR2 SVGIG (reference sequence). CDR3 nucleotide sequence: TGTGCCTGGACAATAGGGACTAGCGGGGGTTACGAGCAGTACTTC. This translates into CAWTIGTSGGYEQYF.

The chain links TRBV5-1 to TRBJ2-2, with D possibly matching TRBD2 (6 bases). The germline CDR1 and CDR2 sequences are SGHRS and YFSETQ. V was cut by 4 bases and J by 0 bases, with 13 bases left in between. The CDR3 runs 16 residues. The CDR3 loop is CASSPGLTANTGELFF. In DNA form, the CDR3 reads TGCGCCAGCAGCCCGGGACTGACCGCGAACACCGGGGAGCTGTTTTTT.

The gene calls are TRBV7-9 and TRBJ2-5; 11 bases are a match to TRBD2. Germline V lookup: CDR1 SEHNR, CDR2 FQNEAQ (reference sequence). This CDR3 has 17 residues. Unmatched junction bases numbered 6, after V lost 2 bases and J lost 1 base. The CDR3 coding sequence is TGTGCCAGCAGCTTACCCCGGGGACTAGCGGTCCAAGAGACCCAGTACTTC. Protein: CASSLPRGLAVQETQYF.

This clone was observed a handful of times. This rearrangement joins TRBV4-1 to TRBJ1-4, with D tentatively TRBD1 (6 bases). The CDR3 contains 16 residues. From germline, CDR1 is MGHRA and CDR2 YSYEKL. V was pared by 1 base and J by 5 bases, with 14 bases between. This chain's CDR3 is CASSQVGGGLNEKLFF. The CDR3 nucleotides read TGCGCCAGCAGCCAAGTAGGGGGGGGCCTGAATGAAAAACTGTTTTTT.

The chain carries TRBV5-1 and TRBJ2-1; maybe TRBD1 (6 bases). From germline, CDR1 is SGHRS and CDR2 YFSETQ. The CDR3 is made up of 15 amino acids. V dropped 5 bases and J dropped 0 bases, with 12 bases sitting between them. The chain's CDR3 is CASRGASSSYNEQFF. The CDR3 nucleotides are TGCGCCAGCAGGGGGGCCAGCAGCTCCTACAATGAGCAGTTCTTC.

This clone has more than one count but fewer than ten. The chain employs TRBV5-1 and TRBJ1-4; D is unresolved. Germline loops: CDR1 SGHRS, CDR2 YFSETQ. The CDR3 is 15 amino acids. Trimming stripped 0 bases from V and 0 bases from J, with 6 bases between. The CDR3, as DNA: TGCGCCAGCAGCTTGGGAGTTGCAACTAATGAAAAACTGTTTTTT. Translating it yields CASSLGVATNEKLFF.

The chain joins TRBV18 to TRBJ2-1; 10 bases agree with TRBD2. The CDR3 covers 17 residues. V gave up 3 bases and J gave up 5 bases; unmatched junction bases: 10. Germline assignment: CDR1 KGHSH and CDR2 LQKENI. The CDR3 DNA sequence: TGTGCCAGCTCACCGCCGGCATGGCTAGCGGGGGACAATGAGCAGTTCTTC. Amino acids: CASSPPAWLAGDNEQFF.

The V and J genes are TRBV2 and TRBJ2-5; TRBD1 matches at 9 bases. After removal of 6 bases from V and 6 bases from J, the junction contained 8 bases not matched to a gene. Germline values: CDR1 SNHLY, CDR2 FYNNEI. The CDR3 is 14 residues long. The CDR3 DNA follows: TGTGCCAGCAGCGCACCACAGGGGGCGAAGACCCAGTACTTC. Its protein product is CASSAPQGAKTQYF.

The J gene is TRBJ2-1, the V gene TRBV2; D remains ambiguous. Germline V gene lookup returns CDR1 SNHLY and CDR2 FYNNEI. Trimming removed 5 bases from V and 7 bases from J, with 15 bases in between. The length of the CDR3 is 14 residues. This CDR3 reads CASSPTWSGNEQFF. DNA of the CDR3: TGTGCCAGCAGTCCGACATGGTCTGGAAATGAGCAGTTCTTC.

This clone showed up just a few times. This sequence joins TRBV6-4 and TRBJ2-3; 9 bases fit TRBD2. The V segment lost 7 bases and the J segment 0 bases; nucleotides outside the gene matches: 5. The CDR3 has 15 residues. Per the germline V gene, CDR1 is MRHNA and CDR2 is SNTAGT. In nucleotides, the CDR3 is TGTGCCAGCAAGAGCGGGGGGCGTAGCACAGATACGCAGTATTTT. Translation: CASKSGGRSTDTQYF.

The CDR3 bases are TGCGCCAGCAGCTTATACCAGGTGGACTATGACTATGGCTACACCTTC. It encodes CASSLYQVDYDYGYTF. The chain uses TRBV5-1 and TRBJ1-2; D is unclear. The CDR3 extends over 16 amino acids. CDR1 SGHRS and CDR2 YFSETQ come from the germline V gene. V was shortened by 2 bases and J by 3 bases, with 17 bases between the two germline ends.

This clone is large by share. The chain employs TRBV7-9 and TRBJ1-1, with D maybe TRBD1 (5 bases). The V and J ends lost 5 bases and 7 bases respectively, with 14 bases between them. CDR1 and CDR2 (germline): SEHNR, FQNEAQ (reference sequence). The CDR3 loop spans 13 amino acids. The CDR3 bases are TGTGCCAGCAGCCGGAGGGGTAACTATGAAGCTTTCTTT. Translation gives CASSRRGNYEAFF.

This clone was counted between two and nine times. This rearrangement joins TRBV4-1 to TRBJ1-4; 9 bases align to TRBD1. The ends lost 5 bases at V and 8 bases at J; junction bases unmatched: 9. In germline, CDR1 is MGHRA, CDR2 YSYEKL. The CDR3 is 15 amino acids. The CDR3 spells CASSSTGGVGEKLFF. CDR3 sequence (DNA): TGCGCCAGCAGCTCTACAGGGGGCGTAGGAGAAAAACTGTTTTTT.

The chain links TRBV7-9 to TRBJ1-5; no firm D call. The germline V gene encodes CDR1 SEHNR and CDR2 FQNEAQ (reference sequence). With 4 bases removed from V and 3 bases from J, the gap between germline ends came to 16 bases. The CDR3 has 16 residues. This CDR3 is CASSSTLGTSNQPQHF. The CDR3 nucleotides read TGTGCCAGCAGCTCCACCCTGGGCACCTCCAATCAGCCCCAGCATTTT.

This chain joins TRBV24-1 and TRBJ1-2, with 10 bases that match TRBD1. Losses at the gene ends were 2 bases for V and 5 bases for J; bases not matched to a gene: 10. Germline V gene data show CDR1 as KGHDR and CDR2 as SFDVKD. There are 17 residues in the CDR3. The CDR3 DNA reads TGTGCCACCAGTGATTCAAATCGGGACAGGGGAGAGTATGGCTACACCTTC. It specifies CATSDSNRDRGEYGYTF.

The V call is TRBV28, the J call TRBJ1-4; D is undetermined. The ends were cut back, 3 bases at V and 4 bases at J, with 9 bases in the middle. Germline values: CDR1 MDHEN, CDR2 SYDVKM. The length of the CDR3 is 14 residues. The CDR3 sequence is CASSLGSRNEKLFF. The CDR3 DNA reads as TGTGCCAGCAGTTTGGGCAGCCGTAATGAAAAACTGTTTTTT.